This TCR beta chain was documented in a study of shared clonotypes between healthy human individuals. Study-level findings and limits: Clonotypes not shared had lower generation probabilities than those common to all four donors. For sorted subsets, rarefaction showed incomplete sequencing despite large depth.

In germline, CDR1 is SGHTA, CDR2 FQGNSA. The CDR3 contains 12 residues. The V and J ends lost 8 bases and 4 bases respectively, with 11 bases between them. Using approximately 200 ng DNA, about 30,000 T cell genomes, the sorted-subset replicate PCRs were run. The table came from immunoSEQ multiplex PCR; TCRdb's copy has only in-frame clones and leaves some out. Among under 2,500,000 clones, 90% to 97% were seen once, and the ten largest hold roughly 0.13%. On this clone: What it recognizes is unknown.

The V gene is TRBV7-2, the J gene TRBJ1-1, with a possible D match to TRBD1 (5 bases). The sequence came from a man between 18 and 35 years old in good health. The sequenced material came from naive CD4+ T cells sorted from blood. Specified subset: CD45RA+ positively selected. CDR3 in DNA: TGTGCCAGCGGGGGTTATGGCACTGAAGCTTTCTTT. This encodes CASGGYGTEAFF. The whole variable domain, remainder taken from reference TRBV7-2 and TRBJ1-1, is GAGVSQSPSNKVTEKGKDVELRCDPISGHTALYWYRQSLGQGLEFLIYFQGNSAPDKSGLPSDRFSAERTGGSVSTLTIQRTQQEDSAVYLCASGGYGTEAFFGQGTRLTVV.